These T cell receptor beta chains were read from a single sample in a study of blood T cells in healthy people across ages. MiXCR was run by TCRdb on the 5' RACE reads, yielding one entry per CDR3 protein. The sample carries 1.5 million to 2 million distinct CDR3 sequences, 25% to 30% recorded once. The specimen sequenced was blood. The receptor set was obtained from a young woman in good health. The conserved cysteine and the conserved F or W are not part of the CDR3 here. Fields, in order: J gene, clone size, V gene, CDR3 protein. The size of a clone is reported for some rows only, either as once, few or many, or as a class for expanded clones.

TRBJ1-2 | . | TRBV5-5 | ASTLLLASTNYGYT
TRBJ2-7 | few | TRBV5-7 | AGGRDGYEQY
TRBJ1-4 | few | TRBV20-1 | SAPPSVGEKLF
TRBJ1-5 | many | TRBV29-1 | SVAENSNQPQH
TRBJ2-7 | . | TRBV7-2 | ASSPHDAAGRGDEQY
TRBJ2-7 | few | TRBV5-5 | ASSLFWVQGASYEQY
TRBJ1-1 | few | TRBV12-3/TRBV12-4 | ASSPRQGGSTEAF
TRBJ2-3 | many | TRBV4-3 | ASSQVITDTQY
TRBJ2-1 | once | TRBV4-3 | ASSQDSGGRDEQF
TRBJ2-7 | many | TRBV20-1 | SARDPARGEQY
TRBJ2-3 | many | TRBV7-9 | ASSSRRTDTQY
TRBJ2-3 | once | TRBV20-1 | SASETISTYTDTQY
TRBJ2-1 | . | TRBV7-2 | ASSFRTAATENNEQF
TRBJ2-1 | many | TRBV7-6 | ASSFTPKGRDNEQF
TRBJ2-1 | many | TRBV10-3 | AISEGLAGYNEQF
TRBJ1-1 | . | TRBV10-1 | ASSPGYSRQAF
TRBJ2-5 | many | TRBV12-3/TRBV12-4 | ASSWGLAAFGEKETQY
TRBJ2-3 | few | TRBV7-2 | ASSLESGGAADTQY
TRBJ1-1 | . | TRBV29-1 | SVVLPNTEAF
TRBJ2-1 | many | TRBV29-1 | SLETTKAYNEQF
TRBJ1-6 | . | TRBV12-3/TRBV12-4 | ASGRLMNSPLH
TRBJ2-1 | . | TRBV10-3 | AISEPTSGRGNEQF
TRBJ2-3 | . | TRBV20-1 | SASPGTSGGASTDTQY
TRBJ2-4 | many | TRBV5-5 | ASSLKIAKNIQY
TRBJ2-7 | few | TRBV27 | ASSSRALSSYEQY
TRBJ2-1 | many | TRBV20-1 | SASGTGNYNEQF
TRBJ2-5 | . | TRBV9 | ASSAGRVRKGTQY
TRBJ2-5 | many | TRBV4-3 | ASSQDHGAGVGLQETQY
TRBJ2-7 | . | TRBV7-2 | ASSATSSRSYEQY
TRBJ2-7 | many | TRBV7-9 | ASSSQTSKRAYEQY
TRBJ2-5 | . | TRBV6-5 | ASSSGLAGNEKTQY
TRBJ2-5 | many | TRBV5-5 | ASSLLGIETQY
TRBJ2-7 | . | TRBV9 | ASSVVLAVSYNEQY
TRBJ1-2 | few | TRBV2 | ASSAISGYT
TRBJ2-5 | . | TRBV6-5 | ASSYSMAQETQY
TRBJ2-7 | many | TRBV7-2 | ASSWRLDSYEQY
TRBJ2-7 | . | TRBV20-1 | SGGTSGKNIRY
TRBJ1-5 | . | TRBV20-1 | SARDIAQGGSQH
TRBJ1-1 | . | TRBV6-2/TRBV6-3 | ASSPNIGGRNTEAF
TRBJ2-1 | . | TRBV7-2 | ASSGKDRYNEQF
. | . | TRBV10-3 | ATAMSPGETQY
TRBJ2-1 | . | TRBV24-1 | ATSYPGSSYNKQF
TRBJ1-5 | . | TRBV12-3/TRBV12-4 | ASRGTGYSNQPQH
TRBJ2-7 | many | TRBV20-1 | SAPRDGSYEQY
TRBJ2-3 | few | TRBV20-1 | SARDPSRGTDTQY
TRBJ1-1 | . | TRBV12-5 | ASGSGQGMFNTEAF
TRBJ2-2 | . | TRBV2 | ASSEVTGLAGDGGELF
TRBJ1-1 | few | TRBV20-1 | SARAPGKMNTEAF
TRBJ2-5 | few | TRBV5-1 | ASSANRGRGETQY
TRBJ2-1 | . | TRBV5-1 | ASSSTLGVDEQF
TRBJ2-1 | . | TRBV18 | ASSPLAGGPGNEQF
TRBJ2-5 | . | TRBV5-1 | ASRPGGAGETQY
TRBJ1-6 | . | TRBV5-1 | ASSPQGANSPLH
TRBJ2-3 | . | TRBV7-9 | ASSSRGPADTQY
TRBJ2-1 | . | TRBV24-1 | ATSDSAGQSVDEQF
TRBJ2-5 | few | TRBV7-6 | ASSLTLGRGGQETQY
TRBJ2-4 | few | TRBV24-1 | ATSDHGRTYNEQY